This T cell receptor (beta chain) derives from a study of PD-1 blockade in classical Hodgkin lymphoma (dated by TCRdb to the early 2020s). Some background on the complete study: Nivolumab dosing was 3 mg/kg intravenously every 2 weeks, continuing until either disease progression or unacceptable toxicity. The study used CyTOF and TCR beta sequencing to define a peripheral blood immune signature of response to PD-1 blockade in classical Hodgkin lymphoma.

The Qiagen DNeasy kit was used to extract genomic DNA both from unsorted PBMCs and from the negatively selected CD4+ and CD8+ fractions. Using primers that anneal to V and J segments, immunoSEQ multiplex PCR amplified the TCR beta CDR3 regions. A synthetic immune receptor repertoire was used to minimize amplification bias, and any residual bias was removed computationally once sequencing was done. In the original analysis: Custom Python scripts were used to quantify repertoire diversity as the Shannon entropy index. The unsorted, CD4+ and CD8+ repertoires were each analyzed separately, with the exception of combined analyses, where CD4+ and CD8+ sequences were merged in silico. A clone counted as expanded when the clone's frequency after treatment rose at least 2-fold relative to C1D1, and clones undetected at baseline were given a pseudocount of 0.5. Singleton clones were defined as clones with 0 or 1 copy at C1D1, and non-singleton clones were defined as clones with 2 or more copies. Clones expanded in unsorted samples were annotated as CD4+, CD8+ or unknown by matching protein sequences in sorted samples from the same patient. Diversity changes from C1D1 to C4D1 were tested in paired samples using Wilcoxon tests. The table was pulled from immuneACCESS by TCRdb, which kept in-frame rearrangements only. Such tables lose some clones; where checked, under half of the loss comes from unresolved V genes, and the rest has no known cause. V, J and clone size derive from that table, while D and trimming were established from the DNA sequence. In this sample the table shows about 28,000 clones, over 75% of which occur a single time. Of the sample, about 16% falls within the top ten clones.

Beyond this particular receptor, the publication reports: Baseline TCR diversity was reported to be lower in newly diagnosed patients than in healthy donors, and even lower in relapsed/refractory patients. The study was limited to a single clinical trial cohort, and causes of repertoire differences, possibly disease activity or prior therapy, remained undefined. By C4D1, a significant rise was seen in CD4+ TCR diversity but not in CD8+ TCR diversity (p=0.0027 vs p=0.16), and the rise was most apparent among complete responders (p=0.02). Lower diversity was seen in patients whose nivolumab began less than 1 year after ASCT, and these patients were left out of later analyses so that immune reconstitution would not confound the results. Trial patients achieving complete response had baseline diversity similar to newly diagnosed patients, whereas partial responders and progressors had significantly lower diversity.

V drops 4 bases and J drops 7 bases, leaving 17 bases in between. The germline V gene (reference sequence) sets CDR1 to LNHDA and CDR2 to SQIVND. The CDR3 has 15 amino acids, counting the end cysteine and phenylalanine. CDR3 DNA is the only sequence kept; it has 45 bases, read in frame from the first base. The sample's time point label is to be understood as: cycle 4 day 1 (C4D1), after 6 weeks of nivolumab. Every trial patient had relapsed following autologous stem cell transplantation, and prior brentuximab vedotin exposure was what differed among cohorts A, B and C. The trial cohort was composed of over 50 patients with relapsed/refractory classical Hodgkin lymphoma, for whom complete response, partial response or progressive disease was recorded as best overall response. In the multi-cohort phase II CheckMate 205 trial, trial patients received single-agent nivolumab. An independent review committee assessed best overall response using the 2007 International Working Group response criteria. Trial PBMCs were collected just before the start of nivolumab (C1D1) and during therapy at cycle 2 day 1 and cycle 4 day 1. After peripheral blood was drawn into 8 mL Vacutainer Cell Preparation Tubes, PBMCs were isolated by centrifugation and then cryopreserved.

A remark on this clone: This clone's antigen is unknown. The input lacks base qualities; no much larger clone sits a single base away.

The sample in question was peripheral blood mononuclear cells (PBMCs), obtained before the fourth cycle of nivolumab. The V and J segments used are TRBV19 and TRBJ1-5; the D gene is unclear. The receptor was derived from a human donor with classical Hodgkin lymphoma. The nucleotides are TGTGCCAGTAGTACGGCAGTTAGGATTGGGCAGCCCCAGCATTTT. The translation is CASSTAVRIGQPQHF.